A selection of T cell receptor beta chains follows, all from one sample in a study of T-cell reconstitution after alpha-beta-depleted transplantation in children. TCRdb processed the PCR reads anew with MiXCR; each CDR3 protein has one entry. Of about 610,000 distinct CDR3 sequences listed, over 9.5% were seen once; the top ten hold about 4%. Sequencing used PBMCs from the stem cell graft donor, obtained from the stem cell graft. These receptor sequences come from a human donor who donated a stem cell graft to a child with acute myeloid leukemia. Both conserved end residues are part of each CDR3.

v_gene,j_gene,CDR3aa
TRBV5-1,TRBJ2-2,CASSRRDRGGTGELFF
TRBV20-1,TRBJ2-3,CSARDRGGPPGTQYF
TRBV7-9,TRBJ2-1,CASSSRTSGSYNEQFF
TRBV18,TRBJ2-1,CASSPAGTGANNEQFF
TRBV20-1,TRBJ2-5,CSASPPSWDETQYF
TRBV7-6,TRBJ2-3,CASSSGLYLTDTQYF
TRBV29-1,TRBJ2-1,CSVENSFGSSTSGRYEQFF
TRBV6-5,TRBJ2-5,CASSYSRISETQYF
TRBV29-1,TRBJ2-3,CSARRDTPYF
TRBV5-1,TRBJ2-1,CASAQGVRPVADEQFF
TRBV2,TRBJ1-1,CASSIRVTEAFF
TRBV2,TRBJ2-5,CASNRGTQETQYF
TRBV12-3/TRBV12-4,TRBJ1-3,CASFPGTVSGNTIYF
TRBV5-1,TRBJ1-1,CASSSKTWDGSEAFF
TRBV28,TRBJ2-2,CASSLQLAVNTGELFF
TRBV6-5,TRBJ2-3,CASSYSRTSGRDRQYF
TRBV6-4,TRBJ1-2,CASSDPGAGGYTF
TRBV4-2,TRBJ2-1,CASSQEGGVEQFF
TRBV12-3/TRBV12-4,TRBJ2-7,CASSFSERNYEQYF
TRBV12-3/TRBV12-4,TRBJ2-1,CASAGQFSEQFF
TRBV2,TRBJ2-5,CASGQVETQYF
TRBV27,TRBJ2-7,CASSLRDRDSEQYF
TRBV29-1,TRBJ2-1,CSVEDTPGLAGVEQFF
TRBV23-1,TRBJ2-7,CASWRYEQYF
TRBV24-1,TRBJ1-2,CATSDFPGGKDGYTF
TRBV4-2,TRBJ1-1,CASSQKGTEAFF
TRBV20-1,TRBJ2-7,CSAILAGGVLRQYF
TRBV9,TRBJ1-1,CASSVDGVAGNTEAFF
TRBV27,TRBJ2-7,CASSRLAGDEQYF
TRBV20-1,TRBJ2-5,CSARRTGGVETQYF
TRBV5-1,TRBJ2-4,CASSLGTGLQNIQYF
TRBV20-1,TRBJ2-3,CSGNLGDRVTDTQYF
TRBV5-1,TRBJ2-7,CASKSSGRPGNEQYF
TRBV9,TRBJ2-1,CASSVQLAGVSEQFF
TRBV5-1,TRBJ2-3,CASSLDGPQSTDTQYF
TRBV5-1,TRBJ2-3,CASSLAGLAGETDTQYF
TRBV10-3,TRBJ2-2,CAISGEVENTGELFF
TRBV27,TRBJ1-1,CASKYQGGTEAFF
TRBV29-1,TRBJ2-7,CSVGRGYEQYF
TRBV20-1,TRBJ2-7,CSAHTPSGGYEQYF
TRBV7-9,TRBJ2-7,CASSFKIDEQYF
TRBV9,TRBJ2-7,CASSVGAESYEQYF
TRBV7-2,TRBJ2-3,CASSLLAGNPTDTQYF
TRBV20-1,TRBJ2-7,CSAMGQGAYEQYF
TRBV5-1,TRBJ1-1,CASSWTENTEAFF